A selection of T cell receptor beta chains follows, all from one sample in a study of T cells in Graves' hyperthyroidism and ophthalmopathy. TCRdb passed the multiplex PCR reads through MiXCR, listing each CDR3 protein once. In the table there are hundreds of thousands of distinct CDR3 sequences, 11% to 15% of which are singletons. Sample: blood. The source is a young woman with Graves' hyperthyroidism. Both conserved end residues are part of each CDR3. A D gene is named only where the DNA matches it firmly. Only part of the rows carry a size: once, few, many, or a class if the clone is expanded.

>TRBJ2-7|TRBV4-1|few|.
TGCGCCAGCAGCCAAGGTTGGGCGAGTCGGGGTCCAAACTACGAGCAGTACTTC
CASSQGWASRGPNYEQYF
>TRBJ2-3|TRBV6-2/TRBV6-3|few|TRBD2
TGTGCCAGCAGTTACTCGATGATACTAGCGGAGAACACAGATACGCAGTATTTT
CASSYSMILAENTDTQYF
>TRBJ2-6|TRBV19|.|.
TGTGCCAGTAGTACGAGATCCACTGGGGCCAACGTCCTGACTTTC
CASSTRSTGANVLTF
>TRBJ1-1|TRBV27|many|TRBD1
TGTGCCAGCAGTTTACTCGGGACAGGAAACACTGAAGCTTTCTTT
CASSLLGTGNTEAFF
>TRBJ1-2|TRBV4-1|few|.
TGCGCCAGCAGCCAAGATCTAGACCTCAACTATGGCTACACCTTC
CASSQDLDLNYGYTF
>TRBJ2-3|TRBV24-1|many|TRBD2
TGTGCCACCAGTGACCGTAGCGGGAGTGGGGATACGCAGTATTTT
CATSDRSGSGDTQYF
>TRBJ1-1|TRBV9|many|.
TGTGCCAGCAGCGTAGATGGGGTTTCGAACACTGAAGCTTTCTTT
CASSVDGVSNTEAFF
>TRBJ1-2|TRBV15|.|TRBD1
TGTGCCACCAGGAAGACAGGGACGGAGATTCTGGGTGGCTACACCTTC
CATRKTGTEILGGYTF
>TRBJ2-1|TRBV28|many|.
TGTGCCAGCAGTTCTGGGGGGATTCTCTACAATGAGCAGTTCTTC
CASSSGGILYNEQFF
>TRBJ2-1|TRBV7-7|few|.
TGTGCTAGCAGCTTAGGACTCGGGGGACCATACAATGAGCAGTTCTTC
CASSLGLGGPYNEQFF
>TRBJ1-2|TRBV2|many|.
TGTGCCACCAAGGGGGGAGATAAGTATGGCTACACCTTC
CATKGGDKYGYTF
>TRBJ1-3|TRBV29-1|.|.
TGCAGCGCCGGGACAACCTTAAACACCATATATTTT
CSAGTTLNTIYF
>TRBJ2-3|TRBV19|.|TRBD2
TGTGCCAGTAAGGGGGCTAGCGGGAGGGCTTACACAGATACGCAGTATTTT
CASKGASGRAYTDTQYF
>TRBJ2-7|TRBV12-3/TRBV12-4|many|TRBD1
TGTGCCAGCAGTACAGGGGAGATAGGCGAGCAGTACTTC
CASSTGEIGEQYF
>TRBJ1-1|TRBV6-2/TRBV6-3|.|TRBD1
TGTGCCAGCAGTACAGGGGCCGCGGGGAGCACTGAAGCTTTCTTT
CASSTGAAGSTEAFF
>TRBJ2-5|TRBV30|many|TRBD2
TGTGCCGGGGGGCTAGCGGGGACCCCCGAGACCCAGTACTTC
CAGGLAGTPETQYF
>TRBJ1-5|TRBV7-8|many|.
TGTGCCAGCAGCTCGGGGACCCTGGGCTCGTATCAGCCCCAGCATTTT
CASSSGTLGSYQPQHF
>TRBJ2-1|TRBV20-1|many|.
TGCAGTGCTGGGACGACGTCCAGTGAGCAGTTCTTC
CSAGTTSSEQFF
>TRBJ2-1|TRBV28|many|TRBD2
TGTGCCAGCAGCGTAGCGGGAGGGCCCATCAATGAGCAGTTCTTC
CASSVAGGPINEQFF
>TRBJ1-5|TRBV24-1|few|.
TGTGCCACCAGTGCCCAGGACTCCCCACTCAATCAGCCCCAGCATTTT
CATSAQDSPLNQPQHF
>TRBJ2-5|TRBV6-2/TRBV6-3|.|TRBD2
TGTGCCAGCAGTTACTCGAATCTAGCGGGAGGAATTGAGACCCAGTACTTC
CASSYSNLAGGIETQYF
>TRBJ1-1|TRBV6-1|many|.
TGTGCCAGCAGTGTTTCGACAGGCTGGAACACTGAAGCTTTCTTT
CASSVSTGWNTEAFF
>TRBJ1-1|TRBV18|many|.
TGTGCCAGCTCTCCAACTGGGGGCGGTGAAGCTTTCTTT
CASSPTGGGEAFF
>TRBJ1-2|TRBV27|.|.
.
CASSSPGHQETQYFGPGLSYGYTF
>TRBJ1-2|TRBV6-1|.|.
TGTGCCAGCAGGACCCAGCCAGCAAGTCTTAACTATGGCTACACCTTC
CASRTQPASLNYGYTF
>TRBJ1-4|TRBV6-1|.|.
TGTGCCAGCAGTGACACCCTCGCGGGTTTGAATGAAAAACTGTTTTTT
CASSDTLAGLNEKLFF
>TRBJ2-5|TRBV6-2/TRBV6-3|.|TRBD2
TGTGCCAGCAGTGTGGGACTAGCGGGAGGAGTTGAGACCCAGTACTTC
CASSVGLAGGVETQYF
>TRBJ2-3|TRBV6-1|few|TRBD1
TGTGCCAGTCTGACGCGACAGGGGAAGGCAGATACGCAGTATTTT
CASLTRQGKADTQYF
>TRBJ2-1|TRBV28|few|TRBD1
TGTGCCAGCAGTTTGGTGGGACAGGGAGGTTTGGATGAGCAGTTCTTC
CASSLVGQGGLDEQFF
>TRBJ1-2|TRBV20-1|many|.
TGCAGTGCGGATGGCATCCGGGCAAACCAGAGTACCTATGGCTACACCTTC
CSADGIRANQSTYGYTF
>TRBJ1-6|TRBV13|.|.
TGTGCCAGCAGCTTAGAAGGCAGATGGTCACCCCTCCACTTT
CASSLEGRWSPLHF
>TRBJ2-5|TRBV9|.|.
TGTGCCAGCAGCGTTGACCAGCGACCTAATGCCCAGTACTTC
CASSVDQRPNAQYF
>TRBJ1-5|TRBV28|.|TRBD1
TGTGCCAGCAGTTTCTCTAAGGTGGGCAGGGGGCGGCAGCCCCAGCATTTT
CASSFSKVGRGRQPQHF
>TRBJ2-1|TRBV3-1|many|.
TGTGCCAGCAGCCAAGATCTGGACCCATACGGGCGGCAGTTCTTC
CASSQDLDPYGRQFF
>TRBJ1-3|TRBV20-1|.|TRBD1
TGCAGTGTTAGGCCTCTCGGGACAGAATCTGGAAACACCATATATTTT
CSVRPLGTESGNTIYF
>TRBJ2-5|TRBV30|many|.
TGTGCCTGGAGCCATACGAGGGGCAGGGAAGAGACCCAGTACTTC
CAWSHTRGREETQYF